This T cell receptor beta chain was obtained from a study of cytotoxic CD8 clonotypes in ibrutinib-treated CLL. Study-level points and caveats: Public clonotypes, rarely seen, contracted or held steady on treatment. Circulating CD8+ T-cell counts were tracked by baseline clonality, which exceeded that of age-matched healthy donors. Collection times varied between progressing and sustained-remission patients.

Germline V gives CDR1 MNHNS, CDR2 SASEGT. This CDR3 comprises 13 residues. V shed 10 bases and J 0 bases; nucleotides not matched to a gene: 5. Clones were sequenced by immunoSEQ multiplex PCR, and TCRdb holds only the in-frame ones, with some missing. This table holds 50,000 or so clones, approximately 87% found once. This clone appeared a few times. The target antigen is unknown. Genomic DNA in a quantity of about 2 micrograms was derived from cryopreserved PBMCs for TCR beta libraries. The chain combines TRBV6-1 with TRBJ1-1; 7 bases match TRBD1. The sequence derives from a human donor with chronic lymphocytic leukemia. This sample comprised PBMCs, obtained after 24 months of ibrutinib treatment. The CDR3 sequence is CATTGDLNTEAFF. The DNA of the CDR3 is TGTGCCACTACAGGGGACTTGAACACTGAAGCTTTCTTT.